This section outlines one T cell receptor (beta chain) sequence together with its context. Its antigen is currently unknown. The sample comes from a study of shared clonotypes between healthy human individuals. The study's findings and limits: With few donors, the genetic and exposure-history diversity represented was limited. Rarefaction exposed incomplete sorted-subset sequencing despite large depth.

The method was immunoSEQ multiplex PCR; TCRdb's version includes in-frame clones alone and lacks a portion of them. The sample lists about 330,000 clones, 74% seen once, with about 9.4% in the top ten. This CDR3 comprises 14 residues. Trimming stripped 0 bases from V and 0 bases from J, with 5 bases between. Germline V gives CDR1 MNHNS, CDR2 SASEGT. This chain joins TRBV6-1 and TRBJ1-2; D is ambiguous. The source material was memory CD4+ T cells sorted from blood. Regarding subset: CD45RA-negative fraction. The sequence was collected from a man aged 25-45 years in good health. CDR3 nucleotide sequence: TGTGCCAGCAGTGAAGCGCGGCCTAACTATGGCTACACCTTC. Translating it yields CASSEARPNYGYTF.